Sequencing of this TCR beta chain was carried out in a study of blood T cell repertoires in COVID-19. Study details: Samples came from the United States, Italy and Spain, spanning acute and convalescent COVID-19. Sources were T cells, B-cell-depleted T cells, or PBMCs; the material itself was cDNA or gDNA.

In the study's own analysis: Amplifying reference gene primers gave estimates of nucleated cell counts. The method was immunoSEQ multiplex PCR; TCRdb's version includes in-frame clones alone and lacks a portion of them. The DNA was the basis for D and trimming; V, J and clone size are from that table. The sample has 20,000 to 25,000 clones, around nine tenths seen once. The CDR3 spans 12 residues. Trimming took 0 bases from V and 11 from J, leaving 10 bases between them. Germline CDR1 ENHRY, CDR2 SYGVKD. The chain links TRBV10-3 to TRBJ1-1; D ambiguous. Sequencing was done on a sample of peripheral blood. The sequence was obtained from a human donor in a cohort sampled during active COVID-19. The donor label of this sample is uncertain. The CDR3 sequence is CAISESGREAFF. CDR3 bases: TGTGCCATCAGTGAGTCGGGAAGGGAGGCTTTCTTT.